Below are 25 T cell receptor beta chains sequenced from a single sample in a study of blood T cells in healthy people across ages. A J-beta primer mix and a sample-barcoded 5' primer were used in a second PCR of about 7 to 12 cycles. One entry per CDR3 protein results from TCRdb running MiXCR on the 5' RACE reads. The sample has some 1,800,000 distinct CDR3 sequences; approximately 39% are singletons. The sample taken for sequencing was blood. The source is a human donor in good health.

The J gene is TRBJ2-2, the V gene TRBV7-2; 8 nucleotides agree with TRBD2. J gave up 5 bases and V 1 base, and 6 bases lay outside the gene matches. Germline V gene lookup returns CDR1 SGHTA and CDR2 FQGNSA. The length of the CDR3 is 16 residues. In nucleotides, the CDR3 is TGTGCCAGCAGCTTAGGTTCTAGCGGGCTTACCGGGGAGCTGTTTTTT. This sequence encodes CASSLGSSGLTGELFF.

This clonotype was seen a single time. V is TRBV4-3 and J is TRBJ2-5; 11 bases match TRBD2. With V trimmed by 0 bases and J by 0 bases, 6 bases remained unmatched. The V gene's germline CDR1 is LGHNA and CDR2 YSLEER. The CDR3 consists of 18 residues. For the CDR3, the DNA is TGCGCCAGCAGCCAAGATGGGACTAGCGGAGACAACCAAGAGACCCAGTACTTC. Encoded protein: CASSQDGTSGDNQETQYF.

This clonotype was recorded a few times. The chain joins TRBV27 to TRBJ2-3, with D unclear. This CDR3 is built from 13 residues. Germline V gives CDR1 MNHEY, CDR2 SMNVEV (reference sequence). V shed 2 bases and J shed 8 bases, with 11 bases lying between them. In nucleotides, the CDR3 is TGTGCCAGCAGTTTAAATGGGTGGGGTACGCAGTATTTT. Its translation: CASSLNGWGTQYF.

This clonotype was found a few times. This could be a read error, since a much larger clone is one nucleotide away. The chain uses TRBV12-3 or TRBV12-4 and TRBJ2-5, with D uncertain. V lost 4 bases and J lost 2, with 11 bases in between. The CDR3 has 14 residues. This CDR3 is CASSWRRRQETQYF. For the CDR3, the DNA is TGTGCCAGCAGTTGGCGCCGACGGCAAGAGACCCAGTACTTC.

Only a few counts were recorded for this clonotype. V usage is TRBV20-1 and J usage is TRBJ2-7, with no clear D. This CDR3 is 13 amino acids long. Germline assignment: CDR1 DFQATT and CDR2 SNEGSKA (reference sequence). V lost 3 bases and J 3 bases, leaving 12 bases between the germline ends. The CDR3: CSASAVTNYEQYF. The DNA of the CDR3 is TGCAGTGCTAGTGCTGTGACAAACTACGAGCAGTACTTC.

The rearrangement uses TRBV18 and TRBJ2-1; 14 nucleotides match TRBD2. The CDR3 runs 17 residues. With V trimmed by 3 bases and J by 7 bases, 8 bases remained unmatched. Looked up from germline, CDR1 is KGHSH and CDR2 is LQKENI. The CDR3 nucleotides read TGTGCCAGCTCACCTAACTATGGGACTAGCGGGGGTAATGAGCAGTTCTTC. Translation gives CASSPNYGTSGGNEQFF.

This clonotype occurred a few times. The chain links TRBV20-1 to TRBJ2-3; TRBD1 agrees at 8 bases. V lost 5 bases, J lost 0 bases, and 7 bases stayed unmatched. Germline lookup yields CDR1 DFQATT and CDR2 SNEGSKA (reference sequence). This CDR3 spans 15 amino acids. As DNA, the CDR3 is TGCAGTGCTCCTATCCGGACAGGGAGCACAGATACGCAGTATTTT. Translating it yields CSAPIRTGSTDTQYF.

The chain couples TRBV7-9 to TRBJ2-7; D call uncertain. Germline CDR1 and CDR2: SEHNR and FQNEAQ (reference sequence). V lost 2 bases, J lost 5 bases, and 7 bases lay in between. The CDR3 has 12 amino acids. This CDR3 reads CASSLFLHEQYF. The CDR3 DNA reads as TGTGCCAGCAGCTTATTTCTCCACGAGCAGTACTTC.

The V and J genes are TRBV28 and TRBJ2-5; 9 bases are a match to TRBD2. The CDR3 consists of 15 residues. The germline V gene encodes CDR1 MDHEN and CDR2 SYDVKM. V shed 5 bases and J 3 bases; nucleotides not matched to a gene: 7. Written as DNA, the CDR3 is TGTGCCAGCAGTGGGAGCGGGGGGATGGAAGAGACCCAGTACTTC. Residues: CASSGSGGMEETQYF.

This clonotype appeared a few times. This sequence joins TRBV12-3 or TRBV12-4 and TRBJ1-2, with D possibly matching TRBD1 (5 bases). V lost 2 bases, J lost 5 bases, and 9 bases lay in between. The CDR3 spans 13 residues. The CDR3 region is CASSLWGSYGYTF. The CDR3 region has the DNA TGTGCCAGCAGTTTATGGGGGAGTTATGGCTACACCTTC.

This clonotype has a handful of counts. The genes are TRBV5-4 and TRBJ2-1; 7 bases are shared with TRBD2. Germline V gives CDR1 SGHNT, CDR2 YYREEE (reference sequence). The CDR3 contains 16 residues. V shed 4 bases and J 6 bases; nucleotides not matched to a gene: 13. The CDR3 region has the DNA TGTGCCAGCAGCCCAAGAAGCGGGAAACCAATCAATGAGCAGTTCTTC. It codes for CASSPRSGKPINEQFF.

To note about this clonotype: Because the CDR3's place on the DNA is in doubt, the DNA is left out and the CDR3 is given as listed by TCRdb. V usage is TRBV28 and J usage is TRBJ1-6; TRBD1 is the table's D call and was not checked against the DNA. The CDR3 length is 24 residues, termini included. Per the germline V gene, CDR1 is MDHEN and CDR2 is SYDVKM. CDR3 protein: CASRYIGLLHEQFFGPGTLVPLHF.

The chain is built from TRBV7-8 and TRBJ1-1, with a possible D match to TRBD1 (5 bases). Germline V gene lookup returns CDR1 SGHVS and CDR2 FQNEAQ. The CDR3 runs to 18 residues. The V gene lost 5 bases and the J gene lost 0 bases, with 22 bases spanning the gap. The CDR3 nucleotides are TGTGCCAGCAGCGCCCCCGGGACCGGGGGGATCATGAACACTGAAGCTTTCTTT. It yields the protein CASSAPGTGGIMNTEAFF.

The rearrangement links TRBV20-1 to TRBJ2-3; 7 nucleotides line up with TRBD1. The CDR3 consists of 16 residues. Trimming removed 1 base from V and 0 bases from J; junction bases left unmatched: 7. CDR1 is DFQATT, CDR2 SNEGSKA, per germline (reference sequence). CDR3 bases: TGCAGTGCTAGAGGCGCTGGGACAGAGAGCACAGATACGCAGTATTTT. This translates into CSARGAGTESTDTQYF.

This clonotype appeared a few times. The chain couples TRBV10-3 to TRBJ1-5; tentatively, D is TRBD1 (5 bases). The CDR3 has 15 amino acids. Germline V gene lookup returns CDR1 ENHRY and CDR2 SYGVKD. Trimming pared 4 bases from V and 9 bases from J, leaving 19 bases between. CDR3 sequence (DNA): TGTGCCATCAGTGCCAAGGACATCGGGCGGTCGCCCCAGCATTTT. This encodes CAISAKDIGRSPQHF.

This clonotype was counted at least ten times. The chain employs TRBV7-2 and TRBJ2-1; no clear D gene. From germline, CDR1 is SGHTA and CDR2 FQGNSA. The CDR3 covers 11 residues. V lost 2 bases to trimming and J lost 8 bases, with 4 bases between them. CDR3 nucleotides: TGTGCCAGCAGCTTAATAGATGAGCAGTTCTTC. It specifies CASSLIDEQFF. The variable domain in full, with the rest retrieved from reference TRBV7-2 and TRBJ2-1, is GAGVSQSPSNKVTEKGKDVELRCDPISGHTALYWYRQSLGQGLEFLIYFQGNSAPDKSGLPSDRFSAERTGGSVSTLTIQRTQQEDSAVYLCASSLIDEQFFGPGTRLTVL.

This clonotype has just a few counts. The gene calls are TRBV4-3 and TRBJ2-6; 12 bases agree with TRBD2. The germline V gene encodes CDR1 LGHNA and CDR2 YSLEER. The CDR3 extends over 19 amino acids. The ends lost 0 bases at V and 4 bases at J; junction bases unmatched: 7. CDR3 DNA sequence: TGCGCCAGCAGCCAAGATCCTAGCGGGGGGGCGACCGGGGCCAACGTCCTGACTTTC. Translating gives CASSQDPSGGATGANVLTF.

The CDR3 nucleotides are TGCAGTGCTAGAGATTATTGGAAAGAGACCCAGTACTTC. This gives the protein CSARDYWKETQYF. The chain combines TRBV20-1 with TRBJ2-5; D gene uncertain. Trimming stripped 0 bases from V and 3 bases from J, with 8 bases between. Germline loops: CDR1 DFQATT, CDR2 SNEGSKA (reference sequence). The CDR3 contains 13 residues.

The rearrangement links TRBV20-1 to TRBJ2-1, with D perhaps TRBD2 (6 bases). The CDR3 totals 16 residues. The germline gives CDR1 DFQATT, CDR2 SNEGSKA (reference sequence). Trimming took 3 bases from V and 0 from J, leaving 15 bases between them. The CDR3 sequence: CSASFLADSSYNEQFF. CDR3 DNA: TGCAGTGCTAGTTTCTTAGCGGATAGCTCCTACAATGAGCAGTTCTTC.

This chain uses TRBV7-2 with TRBJ2-3; perhaps TRBD1 as D (5 bases). V was cut by 6 bases and J by 6 bases, with 19 bases left in between. Germline V lookup: CDR1 SGHTA, CDR2 FQGNSA. The CDR3 contains 15 residues. CDR3 coding DNA: TGTGCCAGCAGTTCCAGGACACCTCAGGAGGATACGCAGTATTTT. The encoded protein is CASSSRTPQEDTQYF. Combining the CDR3 with reference TRBV7-2 and TRBJ2-3 gives the whole variable domain GAGVSQSPSNKVTEKGKDVELRCDPISGHTALYWYRQSLGQGLEFLIYFQGNSAPDKSGLPSDRFSAERTGGSVSTLTIQRTQQEDSAVYLCASSSRTPQEDTQYFGPGTRLTVL.

This clonotype was counted a few times. This sequence joins TRBV6-6 and TRBJ1-5; 8 nucleotides match TRBD1. The CDR3 is made up of 13 amino acids. From germline, CDR1 is MNHNY and CDR2 SVGAGI (reference sequence). Trimming removed 9 bases from V and 4 bases from J; junction bases left unmatched: 5. CDR3 protein: CASGTGRNQPQHF. DNA for the CDR3: TGTGCCAGTGGGACAGGCCGTAATCAGCCCCAGCATTTT.

This clonotype was detected ten times or more. V gene TRBV6-4 combines with J gene TRBJ2-3; D not resolved. The germline V gene has CDR1 MRHNA and CDR2 SNTAGT. Trimming cost V 3 bases and J 3 bases, with 10 bases left between them. CDR3 length: 14 amino acids. The CDR3 here is CASSEMGLTDTQYF. CDR3 nucleotides: TGTGCCAGCAGTGAGATGGGCTTGACAGATACGCAGTATTTT.

The table lists this clonotype with a few counts. Germline is not matched at one junction end, which may reflect a read error. The gene calls are TRBV11-2 and TRBJ2-7, with D perhaps TRBD2 (5 bases). Germline loops: CDR1 SGHAT, CDR2 FQNNGV. This CDR3 has 14 amino acids. CDR3 sequence: CASSSGISSYEQYF. The CDR3 bases are TGTGCCAGTAGCTCCGGGATCAGCTCCTACGAGCAGTACTTC.

The chain is built from TRBV7-2 and TRBJ1-1; 11 bases agree with TRBD1. The CDR3 totals 16 residues. V was pared by 1 base and J by 4 bases, with 5 bases of the junction left unmatched. Germline V CDR1 and CDR2: SGHTA, FQGNSA. The chain's CDR3 is CASSLGEGQGVTEAFF. The CDR3 DNA sequence: TGTGCCAGCAGCTTAGGTGAGGGACAGGGGGTCACTGAAGCTTTCTTT.

The chain links TRBV12-3 or TRBV12-4 to TRBJ2-3, with no clear D. The CDR3 loop spans 12 amino acids. Deletions cut 6 bases from V and 2 bases from J, with 6 bases between. CDR3: CASRGYTDTQYF. The CDR3 region has the DNA TGTGCCAGCAGGGGGTACACAGATACGCAGTATTTT.